This TCR beta chain was sequenced in a study of shared clonotypes between healthy human individuals (dated by TCRdb to the early 2020s). Study-wide context: The cohort included a few men and a couple of women between 18 and 49 years of age. For each donor, CD4 naive and CD4 memory were each given three plates, CD8 naive was given two plates, and CD8 memory was given one plate. The study deeply sequenced blood TCR repertoires of five healthy adults to estimate repertoire size and the extent of clonotype sharing between individuals. Libraries were prepared and TCR repertoires were sequenced by different laboratories using diverse techniques, in order to increase sequencing depth and limit assay-specific biases. Between about 0.94 and 10 billion PBMCs per donor were obtained by leukapheresis.

Using the deep immunoSEQ assay, multiplex PCR amplified TCR CDR3 regions from genomic DNA. Extracted genomic DNA from each cell subset was spread evenly across all wells of several immunoSEQ 96-well plates, with each plate serving as a replicate. For sorted subsets, each replicate PCR was loaded with 200 to 250 ng genomic DNA, equivalent to approximately 27,000 T cell genomes. Purified libraries were quantified with a Qubit 3.0 fluorometer, sized on a Bioanalyzer 2100, and re-quantified with the KAPA Library Quantification kit. A separate single-read 150-cycle Illumina NextSeq 550 flow cell was used to sequence each immunoSEQ 96-well plate. The authors' analysis ran thus. The immunoSEQ output contained only junctional sequences without quality scores, so filtering could not match that applied to full-length reads. To assign V/J genes and CDR3, sequences were annotated using PyIR, a Python wrapper for IgBLAST v1.9, with IMGT germline references. Any read was removed if the V/J assignment was weak (E-value above 1e-6), the CDR3 was missing, or the read contained stop codons, out-of-frame junctions, or ambiguous translated residues. V3J clonotypes were defined as sequences sharing the same inferred V gene, J gene, and CDR3 amino acid sequence. To compute the percentage overlap between repertoires, the number of shared unique clonotypes was divided by the size of the smaller repertoire. Richness of each repertoire was evaluated using RTK rarefaction, the Chao1 estimator, and Recon v2.1 estimates of unobserved clonotypes. For all TCRbeta clonotypes obtained by the gDNA method from four donors, generation probabilities were computed with OLGA. TCRdb's version of the immuneACCESS table is confined to in-frame rearrangements and falls short of the full clone set. An unresolved V gene accounts for under half of the shortfall where checked; the remainder is of unknown origin. V and J calls and clone size are those listed in that table; D and trimming were worked out from the DNA. The sample table records more than 2 million clones; 85% to 95% of these occur just once. Approximately 1.7% of the sample is held by the ten biggest clonotypes.

CD8 naive samples were obtained by positive selection for CCR7 among CD45RO-negative cells, yielding a CD45RA+CCR7+ population from which TemRA cells were excluded. The donors were healthy, HIV-negative adults with no recently reported acute infections or vaccinations. All donors were Caucasian adults living in Nashville, Tennessee, USA. After blood collection by leukapheresis, PBMCs were isolated using Ficoll-Histopaque density gradient centrifugation and then cryopreserved in the vapor phase of liquid nitrogen. Purity and quantity of every magnetically sorted T cell population were checked by analytical flow cytometry. Each sorted fraction had its genomic DNA isolated and then quantified by UV absorbance on a Nanodrop 2000c. As concerns this clone: The target of this receptor is not known. The input lacks base qualities; no much larger clone sits a single base away. The sample carries other DNA sequences with the same CDR3.

The research as a whole found: Sampling was limited to blood, and TCR repertoires in tissue likely differ from TCR repertoires in blood. Because the study included only a small number of donors, the genetic and exposure-history diversity represented was limited. Pairwise subsampling indicated that sequencing depth was expected to affect the degree of clonotype sharing among donors. When several donors were compared, the shared fraction of clonotypes was about 5% for naive CD4, approximately 3.3% for naive CD8, 2% to 2.5% for memory CD4, and 0.4% for memory CD8. Naive subsets generally had larger estimated clonotype richness than memory subsets. Compared with non-shared clonotypes, the clonotypes found in all four sorted-subset donors had higher generation probabilities. Rarefaction of sorted-subset datasets indicated incomplete sequencing despite the large sequencing depth.

From cysteine to phenylalanine, the CDR3 is 13 amino acids long. The sequence is cut down to CDR3 DNA, 39 bases in frame from base 1. V is reduced by 4 bases and J by 4 bases, leaving a spacing of 8 bases between them. CDR1 LNHDA and CDR2 SQIVND were looked up in the germline V gene (reference sequence). The sequenced sample was naive CD8+ T cells from PBMCs. The sample's cell subset or site label is to be understood as: CD45RA+CCR7+. Here the chain combines TRBV19 and TRBJ1-5; the D gene identity is not certain. This clonotype was sampled from a man aged 18 to 29 in good health. Some clones in this sample may be carry-over from other donors' samples. CDR3 protein: CASSTLGNQPQHF. The bases read TGTGCCAGTAGTACCCTCGGGAATCAGCCCCAGCATTTT.